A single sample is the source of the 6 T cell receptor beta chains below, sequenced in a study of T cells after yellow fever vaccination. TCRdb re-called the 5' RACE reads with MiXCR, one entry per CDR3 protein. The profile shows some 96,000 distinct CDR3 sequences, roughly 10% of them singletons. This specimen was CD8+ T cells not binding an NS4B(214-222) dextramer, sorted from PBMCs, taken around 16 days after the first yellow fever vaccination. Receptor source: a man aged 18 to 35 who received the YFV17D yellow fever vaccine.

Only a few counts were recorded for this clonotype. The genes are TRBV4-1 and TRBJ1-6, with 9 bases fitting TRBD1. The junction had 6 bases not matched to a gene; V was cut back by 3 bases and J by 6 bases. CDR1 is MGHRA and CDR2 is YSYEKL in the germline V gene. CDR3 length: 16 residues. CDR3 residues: CASSHLDRGSNSPLHF. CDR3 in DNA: TGCGCCAGCAGCCACTTGGACAGGGGAAGTAATTCACCCCTCCACTTT.

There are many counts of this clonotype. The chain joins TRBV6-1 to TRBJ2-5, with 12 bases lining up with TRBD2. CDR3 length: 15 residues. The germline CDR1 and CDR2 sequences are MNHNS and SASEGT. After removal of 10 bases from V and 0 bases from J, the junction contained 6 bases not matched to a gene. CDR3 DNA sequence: TGTGCCACCCGCACTAGCGGGGGGAACCAAGAGACCCAGTACTTC. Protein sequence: CATRTSGGNQETQYF.

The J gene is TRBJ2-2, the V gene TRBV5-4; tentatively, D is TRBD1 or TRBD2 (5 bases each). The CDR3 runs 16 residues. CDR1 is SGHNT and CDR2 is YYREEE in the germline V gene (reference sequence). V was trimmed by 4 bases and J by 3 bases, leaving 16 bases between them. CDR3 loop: CASSRSGTLDTGELFF. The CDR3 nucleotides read TGTGCCAGCAGCCGGTCAGGGACCCTTGACACCGGGGAGCTGTTTTTT. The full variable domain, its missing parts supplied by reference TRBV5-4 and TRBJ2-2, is ETGVTQSPTHLIKTRGQQVTLRCSSQSGHNTVSWYQQALGQGPQFIFQYYREEENGRGNFPPRFSGLQFPNYSSELNVNALELDDSALYLCASSRSGTLDTGELFFGEGSRLTVL.

The DNA of the CDR3 is TGTGCCAGCAGTTTATTCGGGGGGCGCGGCGAGCAGTACGTC. Its protein is CASSLFGGRGEQYV. V gene TRBV28 combines with J gene TRBJ2-7; possibly TRBD2 for D (7 bases). CDR1 and CDR2 (germline): MDHEN, SYDVKM. This CDR3 spans 14 amino acids. V was clipped by 1 base and J by 6 bases, with 13 bases between them.

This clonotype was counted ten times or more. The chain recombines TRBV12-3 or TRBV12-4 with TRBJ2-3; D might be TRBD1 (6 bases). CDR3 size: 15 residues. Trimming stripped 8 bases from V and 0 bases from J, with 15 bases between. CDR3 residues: CASYQRGYSTDTQYF. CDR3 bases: TGTGCCAGCTACCAAAGGGGGTACAGCACAGATACGCAGTATTTT.

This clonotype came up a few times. This CDR3 reads CASSPTGMSTDTQYF. The CDR3 bases are TGTGCCAGCAGCCCGACAGGGATGAGCACAGATACGCAGTATTTT. The rearrangement uses TRBV6-1 and TRBJ2-3; 7 nucleotides match TRBD1. The CDR3 contains 15 residues. Per the germline V gene, CDR1 is MNHNS and CDR2 is SASEGT. The J segment lost 0 bases and the V segment lost 6 bases, leaving 6 bases of the junction unmatched.